This T cell receptor (beta chain) is drawn from a study of long-term antiretroviral therapy in people with HIV. General study results and limits: Information on adherence, resistance and therapy changes was unavailable. Dating from the mid-2000s to the late 2010s, the blood was possibly obtained under older ART regimens.

Of note for this clone: Its target is not known.

The immunoSEQ assay was v3.0, run at survey level. For each individual sample, sequencing targeted 40,000-50,000 T-cell genomes. Sequenced by immunoSEQ multiplex PCR; TCRdb stores in-frame clones only, minus some. Here the sample spans tens of thousands of clones, less than 90% being singletons. Trimming took 5 bases from V and 2 from J; bases not matched to a gene: 10. This CDR3 spans 17 amino acids. Germline V lookup: CDR1 SGHTA, CDR2 FQGNSA. The sample in question was unsorted PBMCs, obtained 2 years after starting antiretroviral therapy. The clonotype was recovered from a man between 45 and 60 years old with HIV. J is TRBJ2-4 and V is TRBV7-2, with 9 nucleotides matching TRBD2. In nucleotides, the CDR3 is TGTGCCAGCAGCGCCAGTTTAGCGGGGGTGACCAAAAACATTCAGTACTTC. Translation gives CASSASLAGVTKNIQYF.